These T cell receptor beta chains were read from a single sample in a study of blood T cell repertoires in COVID-19. The method was immunoSEQ multiplex PCR; TCRdb's version includes in-frame clones alone and lacks a portion of them. The sample includes about 480,000 clones, 70% to 90% of them seen just once. The sequencing input was PBMCs or T cells enriched from blood (not recorded which). The receptors here all came from a woman aged 40-49 years who had recovered from COVID-19. CDR3s include the opening cysteine and the closing phenylalanine or tryptophan. The D gene is left open where the match is weak. Only part of the rows carry a size: once, few, many, or a class if the clone is expanded.

abundance	v_gene	d_gene	j_gene	CDR3aa	CDR3nt
-	TRBV11-3	-	TRBJ2-3	CASSLAGTDTQYF	TGTGCCAGCAGCTTAGCGGGCACAGATACGCAGTATTTT
-	TRBV7-2	TRBD2	TRBJ2-1	CASIKRGSRAYNEQFF	TGTGCCAGCATCAAACGCGGGAGCAGGGCCTACAATGAGCAGTTCTTC
-	TRBV7-9	TRBD1	TRBJ1-1	CASSLAGDRGAFF	TGTGCCAGCAGCTTAGCGGGGGACAGGGGTGCTTTCTTT
once	TRBV4-3	-	TRBJ2-3	CASSQDVRAADTQYF	TGCGCCAGCAGCCAAGATGTCAGGGCCGCAGATACGCAGTATTTT
-	TRBV29-1	TRBD1	TRBJ1-2	CSVPRQGLDYGYTF	TGCAGCGTTCCGAGACAGGGGCTCGACTATGGCTACACCTTC
-	TRBV14	-	TRBJ2-7	CASSFKYEQYF	TGTGCCAGCAGCTTTAAATACGAGCAGTACTTC
-	TRBV5-5	TRBD1	TRBJ1-6	CASSWDLNRGSNSPLHF	TGTGCCAGCAGCTGGGACCTTAACAGGGGTAGTAATTCACCCCTCCACTTT
-	TRBV19	TRBD1	TRBJ1-3	CASSPTGGSGNTIYF	TGTGCCAGTAGCCCTACAGGGGGCTCTGGAAACACCATATATTTT
-	TRBV27	TRBD2	TRBJ2-1	CASSLGFATSGSGEQFF	TGTGCCAGCAGTTTAGGTTTTGCGACTAGCGGGAGTGGTGAGCAGTTCTTC
-	TRBV24-1	-	TRBJ1-1	CATSDLPGSEAFF	TGTGCCACCAGTGATTTACCCGGGTCTGAAGCTTTCTTT
-	TRBV21-1	-	TRBJ1-2	CASSARDRDGYTF	TGTGCCAGCAGCGCCAGGGACAGGGATGGCTACACCTTC
-	TRBV7-9	-	TRBJ1-2	CASRATNYGYTF	TGTGCCAGCAGAGCGACTAACTATGGCTACACCTTC
-	TRBV11-2	TRBD1	TRBJ1-6	CASSQEGTGNSPLHF	TGTGCCAGCAGTCAAGAGGGGACAGGGAATTCACCCCTCCACTTT
-	TRBV2	-	TRBJ1-1	CASGLPREEAFF	TGTGCCAGCGGACTTCCCCGAGAGGAAGCTTTCTTT
once	TRBV5-4	-	TRBJ1-6	CASSFAGDSPLHF	TGTGCCAGCAGCTTTGCCGGGGATTCACCCCTCCACTTT
-	TRBV27	TRBD1	TRBJ1-6	CASSKGQANSPLHF	TGTGCCAGCAGTAAGGGACAGGCCAATTCACCCCTCCACTTT
-	TRBV19	-	TRBJ2-5	CASSIDQRAQETQYF	TGTGCCAGTAGTATAGACCAGCGGGCCCAAGAGACCCAGTACTTC
-	TRBV7-9	-	TRBJ1-3	CASSPLSNTIYF	TGTGCCAGCAGCCCCCTCTCAAACACCATATATTTT
-	TRBV19	-	TRBJ1-1	CASSIEGQAEAFF	TGTGCCAGTAGTATAGAGGGGCAAGCTGAAGCTTTCTTT
once	TRBV27	TRBD1	TRBJ2-1	CASRTGTGDPNEQFF	TGTGCCAGCAGGACCGGGACAGGGGATCCCAATGAGCAGTTCTTC
-	TRBV9	-	TRBJ2-7	CASSVADLPAYEQYF	TGTGCCAGCAGCGTAGCCGATCTACCCGCCTACGAGCAGTACTTC
-	TRBV3-1/TRBV3-2	-	TRBJ1-6	CASSQRQDNNSPLHF	TGTGCCAGCAGCCAAAGACAGGACAATAATTCACCCCTCCACTTT
-	TRBV5-4	-	TRBJ1-5	CASSLDGQPQHF	TGTGCCAGCAGCTTGGACGGTCAGCCCCAGCATTTT
-	TRBV6-6	-	TRBJ1-2	CASSYSPTDYGYTF	TGTGCCAGCAGTTACTCGCCCACTGACTATGGCTACACCTTC
-	TRBV6-5	-	TRBJ1-5	CASSIDSWSNQPQHF	TGTGCCAGCAGCATTGACAGTTGGAGCAATCAGCCCCAGCATTTT
-	TRBV10-3	TRBD1	TRBJ2-7	CAISEPHAGTGHIEQYF	TGTGCCATCAGTGAGCCCCATGCCGGGACAGGCCACATCGAGCAGTACTTC
-	TRBV7-2	-	TRBJ2-3	CASSLGLASDTQYF	TGTGCCAGCAGCTTAGGTCTAGCTTCGGATACGCAGTATTTT
-	TRBV2	-	TRBJ1-2	CASSEGWQNHGYTF	TGTGCCAGCAGTGAAGGATGGCAGAATCATGGCTACACCTTC
-	TRBV28	TRBD1	TRBJ1-3	CASRETGGARNTIYF	TGTGCCAGCAGAGAGACAGGGGGCGCGAGAAACACCATATATTTT
-	TRBV5-5	TRBD2	TRBJ2-7	CASSPDSGTSGDEQYF	TGTGCCAGCAGCCCGGACTCCGGGACTAGCGGGGACGAGCAGTACTTC
-	TRBV6-5	TRBD2	TRBJ2-1	CASSYIAGESYNEQFF	TGTGCCAGCAGTTATATAGCGGGAGAGTCCTACAATGAGCAGTTCTTC
-	TRBV4-3	-	TRBJ2-7	CASSQDRSSLNEQYF	TGCGCCAGCAGCCAAGATCGGTCGAGCTTGAACGAGCAGTACTTC
-	TRBV10-1	TRBD2	TRBJ2-1	CASSGGLAGGRHNEQFF	TGCGCCAGCAGTGGGGGACTAGCGGGAGGACGCCACAATGAGCAGTTCTTC
-	TRBV20-1	-	TRBJ1-2	CSASWEYGYTF	TGCAGTGCTAGTTGGGAGTATGGCTACACCTTC
-	TRBV9	TRBD2	TRBJ2-3	CASSVLAGRTDTQYF	TGTGCCAGCAGCGTACTAGCGGGACGCACAGATACGCAGTATTTT
-	TRBV5-1	-	TRBJ2-5	CASSLRAETQYF	TGCGCCAGCAGCTTGAGAGCAGAGACCCAGTACTTC
-	TRBV11-1	-	TRBJ2-3	CASSPPGNTQYF	TGTGCCAGCAGCCCACCGGGGAATACGCAGTATTTT
once	TRBV3-1/TRBV3-2	TRBD2	TRBJ2-1	CASSPAGTSGRSQQFF	TGTGCCAGCAGTCCGGCCGGGACTAGCGGGAGGTCCCAGCAGTTCTTC
-	TRBV11-2	TRBD1	TRBJ1-1	CASILSTGGVSTEAFF	TGTGCCAGCATTCTTTCGACAGGGGGCGTAAGCACTGAAGCTTTCTTT
-	TRBV7-9	TRBD2	TRBJ2-3	CASNWREYTDTQYF	TGTGCCAGCAATTGGCGGGAGTACACAGATACGCAGTATTTT
-	TRBV5-5	-	TRBJ1-6	CASSLVRGSPLHF	TGTGCCAGCAGCTTGGTACGGGGTTCACCCCTCCACTTT
-	TRBV4-3	-	TRBJ2-7	CASSQDLGSGYEQYF	TGCGCCAGCAGCCAAGATCTAGGTTCGGGGTACGAGCAGTACTTC
-	TRBV10-2	-	TRBJ2-7	CASSPQRTYEQYF	TGCGCCAGCAGCCCACAGAGAACCTACGAGCAGTACTTC
-	TRBV27	-	TRBJ1-1	CASSLDSLNTEAFF	TGTGCCAGCAGTTTAGACAGCCTGAACACTGAAGCTTTCTTT
-	TRBV7-9	-	TRBJ2-5	CASSPTRGTQYF	TGTGCCAGCAGCCCGACGCGCGGGACCCAGTACTTC
-	TRBV14	TRBD2	TRBJ2-7	CASSQGTSGVYEQYF	TGTGCCAGCAGCCAGGGGACTAGCGGGGTCTACGAGCAGTACTTC
-	TRBV5-1	-	TRBJ1-1	CASSLDPQGLNTEAFF	TGCGCCAGCAGCTTGGATCCCCAGGGGCTAAACACTGAAGCTTTCTTT
-	TRBV24-1	-	TRBJ1-2	CATSDWGGSGYTF	TGTGCCACCAGTGATTGGGGGGGGTCTGGCTACACCTTC
-	TRBV15	-	TRBJ2-2	CATSRDTGANTGELFF	TGTGCCACCAGCAGAGATACGGGAGCGAACACCGGGGAGCTGTTTTTT
once	TRBV13	TRBD1	TRBJ2-1	CASSLVGTGENNEQFF	TGTGCCAGCAGCTTAGTGGGGACAGGGGAGAACAATGAGCAGTTCTTC
-	TRBV10-3	-	TRBJ2-3	CAIRDGSSTDTQYF	TGTGCCATCCGGGACGGGAGTAGCACAGATACGCAGTATTTT
-	TRBV6-2/TRBV6-3	-	TRBJ2-7	CASSYGRDLYEQYF	TGTGCCAGCAGTTACGGCCGGGATTTGTACGAGCAGTACTTC
-	TRBV2	-	TRBJ1-1	CASSADILNTEAFF	TGTGCCAGCAGCGCCGACATACTGAACACTGAAGCTTTCTTT
once	TRBV14	TRBD2	TRBJ2-1	CASSRTGTSANNEQFF	TGTGCCAGCAGTCGTACCGGGACTAGCGCGAACAATGAGCAGTTCTTC
-	TRBV7-9	-	TRBJ1-2	CASEGTGDYGYTF	TGTGCCAGCGAGGGAACGGGGGACTATGGCTACACCTTC
few	TRBV10-2	TRBD2	TRBJ2-7	CASSTAGGRYEQYF	TGCGCCAGCAGCACAGCGGGAGGACGCTACGAGCAGTACTTC
few	TRBV2	-	TRBJ1-6	CASTVHNSPLHF	TGTGCCAGCACGGTACATAATTCACCCCTCCACTTT
-	TRBV12-3/TRBV12-4	TRBD1	TRBJ1-2	CASRLQGSGYTF	TGTGCCAGCAGATTACAGGGGAGCGGCTACACCTTC
-	TRBV6-5	-	TRBJ2-5	CASSNRETQYF	TGTGCCAGCAGTAATCGAGAGACCCAGTACTTC